This T cell receptor (beta chain) was observed in a study of cytomegalovirus exposure and HLA in healthy donors. At the level of the study: The 130 or so validation repertoires and the approximately 700 first-cohort repertoires shared a platform, a later analysis reported. Findings and caveats of the study: In the 90 to 150 validation repertoires, about 95% of cluster scores exceeded 0, per a later analysis.

About this clone itself: Its antigen is currently unknown.

Measured with immunoSEQ multiplex PCR; TCRdb has only the in-frame clones, and not every one. This table has approximately 200,000 clones, 70% to 90% appearing once. Germline V gene sequence: CDR1 MNHEY, CDR2 SVGAGI. V lost 5 bases, J lost 4 bases, and 5 bases lay in between. This CDR3 comprises 12 residues. Sequencing input: PBMCs. This receptor was taken from a young woman in good health and CMV-seronegative. The rearrangement uses TRBV6-5 and TRBJ2-2, with D unresolved. This CDR3 is CASSQVTGELFF. The CDR3 DNA reads as TGTGCCAGCAGTCAGGTCACCGGGGAGCTGTTTTTT.